The 29 T cell receptor beta chains given below trace back to one sample, sequenced in a study of T cells after yellow fever vaccination. TCRdb processed the 5' RACE reads anew with MiXCR; each CDR3 protein has one entry. Counted here are hundreds of thousands of distinct CDR3 sequences, 6.2% occurring once; the ten biggest clones make up 15%. The sequenced sample was PBMCs, obtained 5 days after the yellow fever booster vaccination. These receptors all come from a man aged 25 to 40 who received the YFV17D yellow fever vaccine.

This clonotype was detected a few times. The chain employs TRBV2 and TRBJ2-7; weak D call: TRBD1 (5 bases). Germline-derived CDR1 and CDR2 are SNHLY and FYNNEI. This CDR3 has 15 amino acids. The V end was cut by 1 base, the J end by 3 bases, with 13 bases between. The CDR3 reads CASSEGLGQGYEQYF. The CDR3 DNA reads TGTGCCAGCAGTGAAGGTTTGGGCCAGGGCTACGAGCAGTACTTC.

This clonotype was detected many times. The chain carries TRBV5-1 and TRBJ2-1; tentatively, D is TRBD1 (5 bases). Germline CDR1 reads SGHRS; CDR2 reads YFSETQ. V was cut by 4 bases and J by 5 bases, with 10 bases left in between. The CDR3 loop spans 13 amino acids. The CDR3 is CASSLLDNNEQFF. The CDR3 bases are TGCGCCAGCAGCCTATTGGACAACAATGAGCAGTTCTTC.

The rearrangement links TRBV24-1 to TRBJ2-1; 14 bases agree with TRBD2. CDR1 is KGHDR and CDR2 is SFDVKD in the germline V gene. This CDR3 is 18 amino acids long. Trimming removed 5 bases from V and 7 bases from J; junction bases left unmatched: 12. CDR3 loop: CATSAGTRLAGGRNEQFF. The CDR3 DNA reads as TGTGCCACCAGTGCCGGGACGAGACTAGCGGGAGGGCGAAATGAGCAGTTCTTC.

This clonotype occurred many times. The chain couples TRBV5-1 to TRBJ2-3; 11 positions agree with TRBD2. The CDR3 is made up of 16 amino acids. Germline CDR1 is SGHRS and CDR2 is YFSETQ. The ends lost 0 bases at V and 5 bases at J; junction bases unmatched: 5. The CDR3 DNA reads TGCGCCAGCAGCTTGGTAGCGGGAGGGCTTGAAGATACGCAGTATTTT. This translates into CASSLVAGGLEDTQYF.

This clonotype was seen only a few times. The rearrangement joins TRBV5-4 to TRBJ2-1; 9 nucleotides line up with TRBD1. This CDR3 has 15 residues. The J segment lost 9 bases and the V segment lost 2 bases, leaving 9 bases of the junction unmatched. The germline CDR1 and CDR2 sequences are SGHNT and YYREEE (reference sequence). This CDR3 reads CASSLSGQGPAEQFF. DNA of the CDR3: TGTGCCAGCAGCTTATCGGGACAGGGTCCGGCTGAGCAGTTCTTC. Variable domain in full (rest from reference TRBV5-4 and TRBJ2-1): ETGVTQSPTHLIKTRGQQVTLRCSSQSGHNTVSWYQQALGQGPQFIFQYYREEENGRGNFPPRFSGLQFPNYSSELNVNALELDDSALYLCASSLSGQGPAEQFFGPGTRLTVL.

V is TRBV29-1 and J is TRBJ2-3; D unclear. Germline V gene lookup returns CDR1 SQVTM and CDR2 ANQGSEA. Deletions cut 4 bases from V and 2 bases from J, with 10 bases between. This CDR3 spans 13 amino acids. This CDR3 is CSVGGSFTDTQYF. As DNA, the CDR3 is TGCAGCGTTGGAGGATCCTTCACAGATACGCAGTATTTT.

V is TRBV7-6 and J is TRBJ2-3; 9 nucleotides line up with TRBD2. Germline CDR1 SGHVS, CDR2 FNYEAQ. Trimming at V came to 3 bases and at J to 3 bases, leaving 7 bases not matched to a gene. This CDR3 is built from 16 residues. CDR3: CASSLAALAGTDTQYF. Written as DNA, the CDR3 is TGTGCCAGCAGCTTGGCCGCGCTAGCGGGAACAGATACGCAGTATTTT. The whole variable domain, filled in from reference TRBV7-6 and TRBJ2-3, reads GAGVSQSPRYKVTKRGQDVALRCDPISGHVSLYWYRQALGQGPEFLTYFNYEAQQDKSGLPNDRFSAERPEGSISTLTIQRTEQRDSAMYRCASSLAALAGTDTQYFGPGTRLTVL.

This clonotype occurred many times. The chain links TRBV6-1 to TRBJ2-4; D is perhaps TRBD1 (5 bases). Germline CDR1 MNHNS, CDR2 SASEGT. The CDR3 sequence is 15 residues long. V gave up 6 bases and J gave up 7 bases, with 19 bases separating them. CDR3 residues: CASRPLLDMGNIQYF. In DNA, the CDR3 is TGTGCCAGCAGACCACTCCTGGACATGGGGAACATTCAGTACTTC.

A few counts support this clonotype. CDR3 sequence (DNA): TGCAGTGCTAGCCGTTTGGGGGGGAAGTACAATGAGCAGTTCTTC. It yields the protein CSASRLGGKYNEQFF. The chain is built from TRBV20-1 and TRBJ2-1, with 7 bases identical to TRBD2. Germline V gene lookup returns CDR1 DFQATT and CDR2 SNEGSKA (reference sequence). Trimming cost V 3 bases and J 4 bases; bases outside gene matches: 9. The CDR3 is 15 residues long.

The chain carries TRBV6-6 and TRBJ1-2; 12 nucleotides line up with TRBD1. J lost 7 bases, V lost 8 bases, and 5 bases had no gene match. Germline V gene lookup returns CDR1 MNHNY and CDR2 SVGAGI (reference sequence). The CDR3 has 13 residues. CDR3 amino acids: CASPGTGGFGYTF. The CDR3 nucleotides read TGTGCCAGCCCCGGGACAGGGGGCTTTGGCTACACCTTC.

This clonotype occurred a few times. The chain uses TRBV2 and TRBJ2-3, with D tentatively TRBD1 (5 bases). The CDR3 spans 12 residues. Trimming removed 8 bases at V and 4 bases at J, with 10 bases between. Germline CDR1 reads SNHLY; CDR2 reads FYNNEI. DNA of the CDR3: TGTGCCAGCGGGGCAGGCGCAGATACGCAGTATTTT. It yields the protein CASGAGADTQYF.

This rearrangement joins TRBV20-1 to TRBJ2-1; no reliable D call. CDR1 and CDR2 from the germline V gene are DFQATT and SNEGSKA (reference sequence). The CDR3 runs to 13 residues. V was shortened by 2 bases and J by 3 bases, with 8 bases between the two germline ends. CDR3 protein: CSARRPGYNEQFF. CDR3 coding DNA: TGCAGTGCTAGACGCCCGGGCTACAATGAGCAGTTCTTC.

This clonotype appeared many times. The rearrangement uses TRBV30 and TRBJ2-3; the D gene could be TRBD1 or TRBD2 (5 bases each). CDR1 GTSNPN and CDR2 SVGIG come from the germline V gene (reference sequence). V lost 3 bases and J lost 5, with 18 bases in between. This CDR3 contains 15 residues. The CDR3: CAWSRKGASGDTQYF. The CDR3, as DNA: TGTGCCTGGAGCCGAAAAGGGGCCAGCGGAGATACGCAGTATTTT.

The chain uses TRBV12-3 or TRBV12-4 and TRBJ2-6, with D possibly TRBD2 on 5 matching bases. V dropped 11 bases and J dropped 2 bases, with 25 bases sitting between them. There are 18 residues in the CDR3. CDR3 amino acids: CAFSPGSSLYTGANVLTF. The CDR3 coding sequence is TGTGCCTTCAGTCCGGGATCTTCTCTATATACTGGGGCCAACGTCCTGACTTTC.

This clonotype was counted many times. The CDR3 loop is CASSSLAGVIGHEQYF. Written as DNA, the CDR3 is TGTGCCAGCAGCTCCCTAGCGGGAGTAATCGGCCACGAGCAGTACTTC. This rearrangement joins TRBV7-2 to TRBJ2-7; 10 nucleotides match TRBD2. Trimming cost V 4 bases and J 5 bases; bases outside gene matches: 11. The length of the CDR3 is 16 residues. Germline values: CDR1 SGHTA, CDR2 FQGNSA.

This clonotype was seen many times. V and J are TRBV4-2 and TRBJ2-7; D remains unclear. The CDR3 is 14 amino acids. The ends were cut back, 7 bases at V and 0 bases at J, with 13 bases in the middle. Germline lookup yields CDR1 LGHNA and CDR2 YNFKEQ. The CDR3 nucleotides read TGTGCCAGCACCAACTACATATACTCCTACGAGCAGTACTTC. Translating it yields CASTNYIYSYEQYF.

V gene TRBV19 combines with J gene TRBJ1-2; no clear D. The germline gives CDR1 LNHDA, CDR2 SQIVND (reference sequence). The CDR3 spans 13 residues. The V and J ends lost 7 bases and 4 bases respectively, with 13 bases between them. CDR3 DNA: TGTGCCAGTACGAGTCGGCCGGTCTATGGCTACACCTTC. This codes for CASTSRPVYGYTF.

There are many counts of this clonotype. The V gene is TRBV20-1, the J gene TRBJ2-7; D is unresolved. The CDR3 totals 11 residues. V lost 0 bases, J lost 7 bases, and 7 bases lay in between. Per the germline V gene, CDR1 is DFQATT and CDR2 is SNEGSKA (reference sequence). The CDR3 loop is CSARDYREQYF. Here the CDR3 DNA reads TGCAGTGCTAGAGATTACCGAGAGCAGTACTTC.

The chain employs TRBV12-3 or TRBV12-4 and TRBJ2-1; 9 nucleotides agree with TRBD2. J gave up 7 bases and V 4 bases, and 8 bases lay outside the gene matches. CDR3 length equals 15 residues. The CDR3: CASSSFSGSTNEQFF. The CDR3 nucleotides are TGTGCCAGCAGTTCCTTTAGCGGGAGTACGAATGAGCAGTTCTTC.

This clonotype appeared a few times. The chain uses TRBV3-1 and TRBJ2-5, with 8 nucleotides matching TRBD2. Germline assignment: CDR1 LGHDT and CDR2 YNNKEL (reference sequence). CDR3 length: 17 amino acids. Germline trimming cut 4 bases from V and 4 bases from J; bases unmatched to any gene: 14. This chain's CDR3 is CASSPRETSAGVETQYF. CDR3 DNA sequence: TGTGCCAGCAGCCCACGCGAGACTAGCGCGGGAGTAGAGACCCAGTACTTC.

The table lists this clonotype with a few counts. The chain has TRBV27 and TRBJ2-7, with a possible D match to TRBD1 (6 bases). The CDR3 has 16 residues. V lost 5 bases, J lost 3 bases, and 20 bases lay in between. Looked up from germline, CDR1 is MNHEY and CDR2 is SMNVEV (reference sequence). CDR3 protein: CASSPGTTIPLYEQYF. CDR3 sequence (DNA): TGTGCCAGCAGTCCCGGGACAACCATCCCACTCTACGAGCAGTACTTC.

For this clonotype: A much larger clone sits a single nucleotide away, making a read error possible. The CDR3 coding sequence is TGTGCCAGCAGCGATGGACCTGCCGGCGGGGAGACCCAGTACTTC. Encoded protein: CASSDGPAGGETQYF. The chain joins TRBV3-1 to TRBJ2-5, with D maybe TRBD2 (5 bases). Germline lookup yields CDR1 LGHDT and CDR2 YNNKEL (reference sequence). V was cut by 5 bases and J by 5 bases, with 18 bases left in between. This CDR3 is built from 15 residues.

This clonotype was observed at least ten times. J is TRBJ2-1 and V is TRBV11-2; 7 positions agree with TRBD1. Germline loops: CDR1 SGHAT, CDR2 FQNNGV. V gave up 5 bases and J gave up 2 bases; unmatched junction bases: 3. This CDR3 has 14 residues. In nucleotides, the CDR3 is TGTGCCAGCAGCCGGGACAGTGCCTACAATGAGCAGTTCTTC. It codes for CASSRDSAYNEQFF.

The V call is TRBV7-2, the J call TRBJ2-7; 12 bases match TRBD2. The trim removed 8 bases at V and 2 bases at J, leaving 1 base unmatched. Looked up from germline, CDR1 is SGHTA and CDR2 is FQGNSA. The CDR3 length is 13 residues. In nucleotides, the CDR3 is TGTGCCAGCGGACTAGCGGGAACCTACGAGCAGTACTTC. Its translation: CASGLAGTYEQYF.

This clonotype has ten or more counts. The chain recombines TRBV18 with TRBJ2-5; D is possibly TRBD2 (6 bases). The germline V gene encodes CDR1 KGHSH and CDR2 LQKENI. V was cut by 2 bases and J by 4 bases, with 14 bases left in between. The length of the CDR3 is 15 residues. The CDR3 sequence is CASSPASLRGETQYF. CDR3 nucleotides: TGTGCCAGCTCACCAGCATCCCTGCGGGGAGAGACCCAGTACTTC.

This clonotype was counted many times. The J gene is TRBJ1-5, the V gene TRBV20-1; tentative D call: TRBD1 (6 bases). The CDR3 extends over 19 amino acids. In germline, CDR1 is DFQATT, CDR2 SNEGSKA (reference sequence). The germline V and J ends were trimmed by 3 bases and 2 bases, with 26 bases remaining between them. CDR3 loop: CSASEGQLIWDFGNQPQHF. The CDR3 coding sequence is TGCAGTGCTAGCGAAGGACAGCTTATTTGGGATTTCGGCAATCAGCCCCAGCATTTT.

This clonotype was counted only a few times. The chain uses TRBV7-6 and TRBJ2-5; 9 bases line up with TRBD1. The ends lost 3 bases at V and 4 bases at J; junction bases unmatched: 9. CDR1 and CDR2 (germline): SGHVS, FNYEAQ. The CDR3 is 16 amino acids. The CDR3 DNA follows: TGTGCCAGCAGCTTTACCGGGACAGGGTTTCGAGAGACCCAGTACTTC. It specifies CASSFTGTGFRETQYF. The full variable domain, rest sourced from reference TRBV7-6 and TRBJ2-5, is GAGVSQSPRYKVTKRGQDVALRCDPISGHVSLYWYRQALGQGPEFLTYFNYEAQQDKSGLPNDRFSAERPEGSISTLTIQRTEQRDSAMYRCASSFTGTGFRETQYFGPGTRLLVL.

This clonotype has ten or more counts. This chain uses TRBV6-2 or TRBV6-3 with TRBJ2-5, with a possible D match to TRBD1 (6 bases). Germline V gene lookup returns CDR1 MNHEY and CDR2 SVGEGT. The CDR3 covers 13 residues. V was clipped by 6 bases and J by 5 bases, with 13 bases between them. The CDR3 protein is CASSWGRGETQYF. CDR3 sequence (DNA): TGTGCCAGCAGCTGGGGGCGAGGGGAGACCCAGTACTTC.

Many counts were recorded for this clonotype. The rearrangement uses TRBV20-1 and TRBJ2-1, with D perhaps TRBD2 (6 bases). With 5 bases removed from V and 12 bases from J, the gap between germline ends came to 11 bases. CDR1 and CDR2 (germline): DFQATT, SNEGSKA (reference sequence). The CDR3 runs 10 residues. The DNA of the CDR3 is TGCAGTGCTGGGGACTTCGGGCAGTTCTTC. Amino acid sequence: CSAGDFGQFF.